Following are 20 T cell receptor beta chains from one sample sequenced in a study of T cell responses to AZD1222 COVID-19 vaccine. Clones were sequenced by immunoSEQ multiplex PCR, and TCRdb holds only the in-frame ones, with some missing. In the table there are some 84,000 clones, roughly 85% of which are singletons. The sample in question was peripheral blood, obtained 28 days after the second AZD1222 dose. All receptors come from an adult who received the AZD1222 COVID-19 vaccine.

In DNA, the CDR3 is TGTGCCAGCAGCACCGGGTCGAGGGGATTCGATCAGCCCCAGCATTTT. Residues: CASSTGSRGFDQPQHF. The V call is TRBV28, the J call TRBJ1-5, with D perhaps TRBD1 (5 bases). CDR3 size: 16 residues. V lost 6 bases to trimming and J lost 5 bases, with 20 bases between them. The germline gives CDR1 MDHEN, CDR2 SYDVKM. The full variable domain, rest sourced from reference TRBV28 and TRBJ1-5, is DVKVTQSSRYLVKRTGEKVFLECVQDMDHENMFWYRQDPGLGLRLIYFSYDVKMKEKGDIPEGYSVSREKKERFSLILESASTNQTSMYLCASSTGSRGFDQPQHFGDGTRLSIL.

This clone came up once. At one end the junction does not follow the germline gene, possibly because of a read error. This chain connects TRBV7-2 to TRBJ1-2, with a possible D match to TRBD1 (5 bases). The germline V gene has CDR1 SGHTA and CDR2 FQGNSA. The CDR3 is made up of 10 amino acids. This chain's CDR3 is CASSTRDGGF. The CDR3 nucleotides are TGTGCCAGCAGCACCCGGGACGGAGGCTTC.

The chain is built from TRBV7-2 and TRBJ1-4, with a tentative D call TRBD1 (5 bases). The V gene's germline CDR1 is SGHTA and CDR2 FQGNSA. CDR3 length: 16 amino acids. Trimming took off 2 bases at V and 4 bases at J, with 14 bases between the two ends. In DNA form, the CDR3 reads TGTGCCAGCAGCTTAATCTACAGGATGGGTAATGAAAAACTGTTTTTT. The encoded protein is CASSLIYRMGNEKLFF.

V usage is TRBV7-2 and J usage is TRBJ1-6; a possible D gene is TRBD1 (6 bases). The ends were cut back, 3 bases at V and 7 bases at J, with 16 bases in the middle. Germline CDR1 SGHTA, CDR2 FQGNSA. This CDR3 has 16 amino acids. The CDR3 spells CASSLQTGGQNSPLHF. As DNA, the CDR3 is TGTGCCAGCAGCTTGCAGACAGGCGGTCAGAATTCACCCCTCCACTTT.

V and J are TRBV28 and TRBJ1-2; D possibly corresponds to TRBD1 (5 bases). The CDR3 has 14 residues. Per germline, CDR1 MDHEN and CDR2 SYDVKM. The germline V and J ends were trimmed by 3 bases and 1 base, with 9 bases remaining between them. As DNA, the CDR3 is TGTGCCAGCAGTTTGCGACAGTTTAACTATGGCTACACCTTC. Translating it yields CASSLRQFNYGYTF.

The chain is built from TRBV19 and TRBJ1-2, with D hard to call. Germline lookup yields CDR1 LNHDA and CDR2 SQIVND (reference sequence). This CDR3 spans 13 amino acids. Trimming took off 6 bases at V and 8 bases at J, with 16 bases between the two ends. CDR3 in DNA: TGTGCCAGTAGCCCTGGGCGGCAGATCGGCTACACCTTC. Protein: CASSPGRQIGYTF.

The genes are TRBV7-2 and TRBJ2-3; TRBD2 agrees at 9 bases. CDR1 SGHTA and CDR2 FQGNSA come from the germline V gene. The junction had 13 bases not matched to a gene; V was cut back by 8 bases and J by 7 bases. This CDR3 contains 15 residues. The CDR3 DNA reads as TGTGCCAGCGCCTCGGCGGGGGGGCCCTCGAATACGCAGTATTTT. Its translation: CASASAGGPSNTQYF.

J is TRBJ2-1 and V is TRBV18, with 9 bases identical to TRBD1. CDR3 length equals 16 residues. Germline V lookup: CDR1 KGHSH, CDR2 LQKENI. V was pared by 0 bases and J by 5 bases, with 5 bases of the junction left unmatched. CDR3 sequence reads: CASSPPTGGIHNEQFF. The CDR3 nucleotides read TGTGCCAGCTCACCACCCACAGGGGGCATCCACAATGAGCAGTTCTTC.

The rearrangement joins TRBV5-1 to TRBJ1-2; 10 nucleotides match TRBD1. The germline CDR1 and CDR2 sequences are SGHRS and YFSETQ. This CDR3 is 14 amino acids long. Trimming took 2 bases from V and 6 from J; bases not matched to a gene: 4. CDR3 in amino acids: CASSFGTGVDGYTF. For the CDR3, the DNA is TGCGCCAGCAGCTTCGGGACAGGGGTCGATGGCTACACCTTC.

The CDR3 nucleotides read TGTGCCAGCAGCCTTGACAGGGGAACTGAAGCTTTCTTT. It yields the protein CASSLDRGTEAFF. The chain recombines TRBV5-5 with TRBJ1-1, with TRBD1 matching over 8 bases. V gave up 4 bases and J gave up 5 bases; unmatched junction bases: 4. Germline CDR1 reads SGHKS; CDR2 reads YYEKEE (reference sequence). This CDR3 is 13 amino acids long.

The V gene is TRBV18, the J gene TRBJ1-5; D gene uncertain. Per the germline V gene, CDR1 is KGHSH and CDR2 is LQKENI. The CDR3 loop spans 16 amino acids. Trimming stripped 2 bases from V and 2 bases from J, with 13 bases between. As DNA, the CDR3 is TGTGCCAGCTCACCAGGGGAGGGTTGGCGCAATCAGCCCCAGCATTTT. Residues: CASSPGEGWRNQPQHF.

The V gene is TRBV28, the J gene TRBJ2-7; TRBD2 aligns across 13 bases. After removal of 5 bases from V and 3 bases from J, the junction contained 7 bases not matched to a gene. The CDR3 runs to 16 residues. Germline CDR1 MDHEN, CDR2 SYDVKM. The CDR3, as DNA: TGTGCCAGCAGTCCCGGGACTAGCGGGACTAACTACGAGCAGTACTTC. Protein: CASSPGTSGTNYEQYF.

The rearrangement joins TRBV11-3 to TRBJ2-1, with TRBD1 matching 12 bases. Germline values: CDR1 SGHNT, CDR2 YENEEA. The CDR3 covers 16 residues. J gave up 9 bases and V 0 bases, and 6 bases lay outside the gene matches. The CDR3 DNA reads TGTGCCAGCAGCTTAGATCCGGGGACAGGGGGCATTGAGCAGTTCTTC. Translated: CASSLDPGTGGIEQFF.

The chain combines TRBV7-9 with TRBJ1-4; D unclear. V was shortened by 8 bases and J by 0 bases, with 10 bases between the two germline ends. The CDR3 has 14 residues. Germline V CDR1 and CDR2: SEHNR, FQNEAQ (reference sequence). This CDR3 reads CASGLVATNEKLFF. The CDR3 DNA reads TGTGCCAGCGGACTGGTTGCAACTAATGAAAAACTGTTTTTT.

The rearrangement uses TRBV7-2 and TRBJ2-5; the D gene could be TRBD1 or TRBD2 (5 bases each). CDR3 length: 15 residues. From germline, CDR1 is SGHTA and CDR2 FQGNSA. Trimming left V 0 bases short and J 5 bases short, with 13 bases between. The CDR3 loop is CASSLAIRDGETQYF. The CDR3 region has the DNA TGTGCCAGCAGCTTAGCGATACGGGACGGGGAGACCCAGTACTTC.

The chain is built from TRBV4-3 and TRBJ1-1, with unresolved D. CDR1 is LGHNA and CDR2 is YSLEER in the germline V gene. V was shortened by 4 bases and J by 0 bases, with 15 bases between the two germline ends. The CDR3 runs 16 residues. This CDR3 reads CASSLLTGYMNTEAFF. The DNA for the CDR3 is TGCGCCAGCAGCCTTCTCACGGGGTATATGAACACTGAAGCTTTCTTT.

The chain links TRBV28 to TRBJ2-3; 8 bases align to TRBD2. This CDR3 has 16 residues. Germline assignment: CDR1 MDHEN and CDR2 SYDVKM. The trim removed 9 bases at V and 0 bases at J, leaving 11 bases unmatched. The CDR3 sequence: CASTTSGGYSTDTQYF. CDR3 DNA: TGTGCCAGTACGACCTCGGGGGGGTATAGCACAGATACGCAGTATTTT.

This chain joins TRBV11-3 and TRBJ2-7; D possibly corresponds to TRBD2 (6 bases). There are 14 residues in the CDR3. The V gene's germline CDR1 is SGHNT and CDR2 YENEEA. The V end lost 1 base, the J end lost 3 bases, and 10 bases lay between the germline ends. CDR3 nucleotide sequence: TGTGCCAGCAGCTTAGGTGGGGGGAGCTACGAGCAGTACTTC. Its translation is CASSLGGGSYEQYF. Supplemented by reference TRBV11-3 and TRBJ2-7, the full variable domain reads EAGVVQSPRYKIIEKKQPVAFWCNPISGHNTLYWYLQNLGQGPELLIRYENEEAVDDSQLPKDRFSAERLKGVDSTLKIQPAELGDSAVYLCASSLGGGSYEQYFGPGTRLTVT.

This clone was detected only once. CDR3 sequence (DNA): TGTGCCAGCAGCGCCGGGACGACCCAGTACTTC. This translates into CASSAGTTQYF. The chain carries TRBV9 and TRBJ2-5; D may be TRBD1 or TRBD2 (5 bases each). CDR1 SGDLS and CDR2 YYNGEE come from the germline V gene. The V gene lost 3 bases and the J gene lost 7 bases, with 7 bases spanning the gap. The CDR3 has 11 amino acids. The variable domain in full, with the rest retrieved from reference TRBV9 and TRBJ2-5, is DSGVTQTPKHLITATGQRVTLRCSPRSGDLSVYWYQQSLDQGLQFLIQYYNGEERAKGNILERFSAQQFPDLHSELNLSSLELGDSALYFCASSAGTTQYFGPGTRLLVL.

The rearrangement joins TRBV14 to TRBJ1-6; TRBD1 matches at 11 bases. The germline V gene has CDR1 SGHDN and CDR2 FVKESK. CDR3 length: 16 amino acids. The junction had 6 bases not matched to a gene; V was cut back by 1 base and J by 10 bases. The CDR3 nucleotides read TGTGCCAGCAGCCAAGGGACAGGGGGCGGAAGGTCACCCCTCCACTTT. Translation gives CASSQGTGGGRSPLHF. Supplemented by reference TRBV14 and TRBJ1-6, the full variable domain reads EAGVTQFPSHSVIEKGQTVTLRCDPISGHDNLYWYRRVMGKEIKFLLHFVKESKQDESGMPNNRFLAERTGGTYSTLKVQPAELEDSGVYFCASSQGTGGGRSPLHFGNGTRLTVT.